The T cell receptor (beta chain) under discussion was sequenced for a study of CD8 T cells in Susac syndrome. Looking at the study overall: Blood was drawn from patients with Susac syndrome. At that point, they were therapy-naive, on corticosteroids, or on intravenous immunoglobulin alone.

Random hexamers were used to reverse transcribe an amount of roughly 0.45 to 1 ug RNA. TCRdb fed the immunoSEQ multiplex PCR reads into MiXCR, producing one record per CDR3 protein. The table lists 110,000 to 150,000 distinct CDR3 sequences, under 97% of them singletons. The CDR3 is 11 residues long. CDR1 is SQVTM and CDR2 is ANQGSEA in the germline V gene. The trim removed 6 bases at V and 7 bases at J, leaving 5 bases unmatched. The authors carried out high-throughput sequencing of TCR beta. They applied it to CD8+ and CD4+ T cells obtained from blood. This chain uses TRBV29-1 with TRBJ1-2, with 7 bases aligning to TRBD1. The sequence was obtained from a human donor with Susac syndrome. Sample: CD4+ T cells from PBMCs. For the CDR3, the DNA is TGCAGCGTAAGGGACAGCGGTGGCTACACCTTC. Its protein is CSVRDSGGYTF.